This T cell receptor (beta chain) is drawn from a study of blood T cell repertoires in COVID-19. The repertoire was sequenced with immunoSEQ multiplex PCR; TCRdb's copy has only in-frame clones and lacks some. The sample has 180,000 or so clones, 70% to 90% seen once. Sequencing was carried out using peripheral blood. The clonotype originates from a woman aged 25-40 years with acute or convalescent COVID-19.

The CDR3 DNA reads TGTGCCAGCAGCCAAACAGGGTCCTACGAGCAGTACTTC. This gives the protein CASSQTGSYEQYF. The chain joins TRBV16 to TRBJ2-7; the D gene is possibly TRBD1 (6 bases). V shed 2 bases and J shed 1 base, with 6 bases lying between them. This CDR3 comprises 13 residues. The germline gives CDR1 KGHSY, CDR2 FQNENV.